The clone carrying this T cell receptor beta chain was seen repeatedly, ten times or more. These data originate in a study of early T cells in non-severe SARS-CoV-2 infection. The ends lost 0 bases at V and 5 bases at J; junction bases unmatched: 0. Germline CDR1 and CDR2: KGHDR and SFDVKD. The CDR3 covers 14 residues. Unique molecular identifiers (one per individual cDNA molecule) were attached. MiXCR was run by TCRdb on the 5' RACE reads, yielding one entry per CDR3 protein. The table records about 27,000 distinct CDR3 sequences, more than 4.5% of them present only once. This chain connects TRBV24-1 to TRBJ1-5; TRBD1 aligns across 7 bases. Sample: whole blood. This clonotype was obtained from an adult who was a healthcare worker with PCR-confirmed SARS-CoV-2 infection or an uninfected control (not recorded which). DNA of the CDR3: TGTGCCACCAGTGATTTGGGGACAGATCAGCCCCAGCATTTT. The encoded protein is CATSDLGTDQPQHF.